This paragraph reports one TCR beta chain. This sample was taken from a study of blood T cell repertoires in COVID-19. The overall study: Italy, Spain and the United States were the sources of the convalescent and acute COVID-19 samples. From T cells, B-cell-depleted T cells, or PBMCs came the material, which was cDNA or gDNA.

Repertoires were generated with immunoSEQ multiplex PCR, while TCRdb's copy carries only in-frame clones and drops some. The sample has some 260,000 clones, about 88% seen once. Per germline, CDR1 GTSNPN and CDR2 SVGIG (reference sequence). The ends lost 2 bases at V and 5 bases at J; junction bases unmatched: 5. This CDR3 contains 13 residues. Material for sequencing was peripheral blood. This receptor was obtained from a middle-aged woman who had recovered from COVID-19. This rearrangement joins TRBV30 to TRBJ1-2; TRBD1 aligns across 7 bases. DNA of the CDR3: TGTGCCTGGAGTAGTCAGGGACAGTATGGCTACACCTTC. As protein: CAWSSQGQYGYTF.